This T cell receptor (beta chain) was captured in a study of early T cells in non-severe SARS-CoV-2 infection. The CDR3 totals 13 residues. V was pared by 5 bases and J by 4 bases, with 11 bases between. Germline V lookup: CDR1 LNHDA, CDR2 SQIVND (reference sequence). TCRdb processed the 5' RACE reads anew with MiXCR; each CDR3 protein has one entry. Of some 44,000 distinct CDR3 sequences in the sample, approximately 5.9% are singletons; the top ten hold roughly 8.2%. Material: whole blood, obtained at baseline. The rearrangement joins TRBV19 to TRBJ1-2; possible D gene TRBD1, 5 bases. The receptor's source is an adult who was a healthcare worker with PCR-confirmed SARS-CoV-2 infection or an uninfected control (not recorded which). CDR3 sequence (DNA): TGTGCCAGTAGTGCCCTAGACAGCTATGGCTACACCTTC. Translating it yields CASSALDSYGYTF.